These 29 T cell receptor beta chains were sequenced from one sample in a study of blood T cell repertoires in COVID-19. Generated by immunoSEQ multiplex PCR, the TCRdb table keeps only in-frame clones and is missing some. This table holds some 120,000 clones, around 76% found once. Material for sequencing was peripheral blood. Source of these receptors: a human donor in a cohort sampled during active COVID-19.

This clone was seen only a few times. Other DNA variants within this sample encode the same CDR3. The rearrangement links TRBV19 to TRBJ2-3; D not resolved. The CDR3 extends over 13 amino acids. V was trimmed by 4 bases and J by 0 bases, leaving 5 bases between them. The germline V gene encodes CDR1 LNHDA and CDR2 SQIVND (reference sequence). The CDR3, as DNA: TGTGCCAGTAGTACCACAAGCACAGATACGCAGTATTTT. This encodes CASSTTSTDTQYF.

The chain has TRBV6-5 and TRBJ2-2; maybe TRBD1 (5 bases). The CDR3 length is 16 residues. Between the trimmed V and J ends, which lost 0 bases and 3 bases, there was a span of 11 bases. The germline V gene encodes CDR1 MNHEY and CDR2 SVGAGI. As DNA, the CDR3 is TGTGCCAGCAGTTACTCCCAGGACACATACACCGGGGAGCTGTTTTTT. Encoded protein: CASSYSQDTYTGELFF.

This chain links TRBV6-5 with TRBJ2-1; 9 bases are shared with TRBD2. V lost 6 bases, J lost 4 bases, and 4 bases stayed unmatched. Per the germline V gene, CDR1 is MNHEY and CDR2 is SVGAGI. The CDR3 length is 14 residues. The CDR3 nucleotides are TGTGCCAGCAGGGAGCTAGCGGGGTACAATGAGCAGTTCTTC. It specifies CASRELAGYNEQFF.

The V gene is TRBV9, the J gene TRBJ2-1; D may be TRBD1 (6 bases). Trimming removed 3 bases at V and 9 bases at J, with 10 bases between. Germline V CDR1 and CDR2: SGDLS, YYNGEE. The CDR3 runs 12 residues. In nucleotides, the CDR3 is TGTGCCAGCAGCGCCCCAGGGGTTGAGCAGTTCTTC. This gives the protein CASSAPGVEQFF. Using reference TRBV9 and TRBJ2-1 for the parts outside the CDR3, the full variable domain is DSGVTQTPKHLITATGQRVTLRCSPRSGDLSVYWYQQSLDQGLQFLIQYYNGEERAKGNILERFSAQQFPDLHSELNLSSLELGDSALYFCASSAPGVEQFFGPGTRLTVL.

Details on this clone: The sample contains more than one DNA sequence encoding this CDR3. The chain joins TRBV10-1 to TRBJ1-1, with 9 bases that match TRBD1. The CDR3 has 14 residues. Germline V CDR1 and CDR2: WNHNN, SYGVQD (reference sequence). Trimming at V came to 6 bases and at J to 1 base, leaving 3 bases not matched to a gene. The CDR3 region is CASSPGQGNTEAFF. The CDR3 nucleotides are TGCGCCAGCAGCCCGGGACAGGGGAACACTGAAGCTTTCTTT.

The rearrangement uses TRBV7-8 and TRBJ2-5, with D maybe TRBD2 (5 bases). Germline V gene lookup returns CDR1 SGHVS and CDR2 FQNEAQ. This CDR3 has 15 residues. The germline V and J ends were trimmed by 4 bases and 4 bases, with 16 bases remaining between them. DNA of the CDR3: TGTGCCAGCAGCTCCCCGGGGAAGCCCCCAGAGACCCAGTACTTC. Protein sequence: CASSSPGKPPETQYF. The full variable domain, with the rest looked up from reference TRBV7-8 and TRBJ2-5, is GAGVSQSPRYKVAKRGQDVALRCDPISGHVSLFWYQQALGQGPEFLTYFQNEAQLDKSGLPSDRFFAERPEGSVSTLKIQRTQQEDSAVYLCASSSPGKPPETQYFGPGTRLLVL.

There are a few counts of this clone. The chain couples TRBV6-6 to TRBJ2-3, with D tentatively TRBD2 (6 bases). The V gene lost 2 bases and the J gene lost 2 bases, with 11 bases spanning the gap. The germline V gene encodes CDR1 MNHNY and CDR2 SVGAGI (reference sequence). The CDR3 extends over 15 amino acids. CDR3 amino acids: CASSYGTRYTDTQYF. In DNA, the CDR3 is TGTGCCAGCAGTTACGGGACTCGATACACAGATACGCAGTATTTT.

V gene TRBV3-1 (or the pseudogene TRBV3-2) combines with J gene TRBJ2-7; the match to TRBD1 covers 7 bases. Germline V lookup: CDR1 LGHDT, CDR2 YNNKEL (reference sequence). The CDR3 contains 14 residues. V lost 4 bases, J lost 1 base, and 4 bases stayed unmatched. The CDR3 DNA reads as TGTGCCAGCAGCCGGGGGACAGATTCCTACGAGCAGTACTTC. Its translation: CASSRGTDSYEQYF.

The J gene is TRBJ2-5, the V gene TRBV5-4, with TRBD1 matching 7 bases. V was pared by 3 bases and J by 0 bases, with 2 bases of the junction left unmatched. CDR1 is SGHNT and CDR2 is YYREEE in the germline V gene (reference sequence). This CDR3 has 14 residues. The CDR3 reads CASSYRGNQETQYF. In DNA, the CDR3 is TGTGCCAGCAGCTACAGGGGAAACCAAGAGACCCAGTACTTC.

On this clone itself: The junction departs from the called germline gene at one end, perhaps through a read error. Here the CDR3 reads CAISDSHNEQFF. The CDR3 DNA reads as TGTGCCATCAGTGACTCCCACAATGAGCAGTTCTTC. The V gene is TRBV10-3, the J gene TRBJ2-1; D not certain. This CDR3 is built from 12 residues. Germline assignment: CDR1 ENHRY and CDR2 SYGVKD.

The V and J genes are TRBV6-6 and TRBJ2-3; TRBD1 might be the D (5 bases). This CDR3 spans 14 amino acids. The V end lost 2 bases, the J end lost 0 bases, and 6 bases lay between the germline ends. CDR1 is MNHNY, CDR2 SVGAGI, per germline (reference sequence). The CDR3 DNA reads TGTGCCAGCAGTTACGACAGTAGCACAGATACGCAGTATTTT. Translating gives CASSYDSSTDTQYF.

The rearrangement joins TRBV7-9 to TRBJ2-7; TRBD1 matches at 12 bases. Germline V CDR1 and CDR2: SEHNR, FQNEAQ (reference sequence). This CDR3 comprises 15 residues. V lost 4 bases and J lost 3; bases outside the gene matches: 4. Here the CDR3 reads CASSSRDRGLYEQYF. The CDR3 DNA sequence: TGTGCCAGCAGCTCCAGGGACAGGGGGCTCTACGAGCAGTACTTC.

This chain connects TRBV10-1 to TRBJ1-5, with TRBD1 matching over 7 bases. CDR3 length: 12 amino acids. V shed 8 bases, J shed 2 bases, and the junction held 0 bases outside the gene matches. From germline, CDR1 is WNHNN and CDR2 SYGVQD (reference sequence). CDR3 bases: TGCGCCAGCGGACAGGGCAATCAGCCCCAGCATTTT. Translation: CASGQGNQPQHF.

This clone was seen more than once but under ten times. The CDR3 is CAWSRQGVGAGELFF. The CDR3 nucleotides read TGTGCCTGGAGCAGACAGGGCGTCGGCGCCGGGGAGCTGTTTTTT. The chain carries TRBV30 and TRBJ2-2; 7 bases agree with TRBD1. Germline V lookup: CDR1 GTSNPN, CDR2 SVGIG (reference sequence). The CDR3 is 15 amino acids. After removal of 3 bases from V and 6 bases from J, the junction contained 10 bases not matched to a gene.

This sequence joins TRBV5-4 and TRBJ2-5; 10 bases align to TRBD2. This CDR3 region has 18 residues. J was trimmed by 5 bases and V by 0 bases; bases with no gene match: 13. From germline, CDR1 is SGHNT and CDR2 YYREEE (reference sequence). The CDR3 reads CASSLERSSGGERETQYF. CDR3 DNA: TGTGCCAGCAGCTTGGAGCGGTCTAGCGGGGGTGAGAGGGAGACCCAGTACTTC.

The chain employs TRBV28 and TRBJ1-1, with D possibly matching TRBD1 (6 bases). Germline V CDR1 and CDR2: MDHEN, SYDVKM. CDR3 size: 13 residues. The V and J ends lost 10 bases and 1 base respectively, with 13 bases between them. This chain's CDR3 is CAKATGPNTEAFF. DNA for the CDR3: TGTGCCAAAGCCACAGGGCCGAACACTGAAGCTTTCTTT.

V is TRBV19 and J is TRBJ1-1, with a weak D call TRBD1 (6 bases). The germline V gene encodes CDR1 LNHDA and CDR2 SQIVND (reference sequence). The ends were cut back, 11 bases at V and 1 base at J, with 20 bases in the middle. This CDR3 comprises 15 residues. The CDR3 DNA follows: TGTGCCCTTAGAGTACCGGTGGGGGCGAACACTGAAGCTTTCTTT. It encodes CALRVPVGANTEAFF.

The CDR3 DNA is TGTGCCAGCAGCCGCTTACAGGGGGCTGCTGGGGCCAACGTCCTGACTTTC. Translation gives CASSRLQGAAGANVLTF. V and J are TRBV14 and TRBJ2-6, with 9 bases lining up with TRBD1. Trimming removed 4 bases from V and 2 bases from J; junction bases left unmatched: 6. The CDR3 has 17 amino acids. In germline, CDR1 is SGHDN, CDR2 FVKESK.

The V call is TRBV24-1, the J call TRBJ1-2, with D hard to call. Germline assignment: CDR1 KGHDR and CDR2 SFDVKD. This CDR3 comprises 16 residues. V dropped 2 bases and J dropped 4 bases, with 16 bases sitting between them. CDR3 coding DNA: TGTGCCACCAGTGATTGGGATAAGTGGGAGATCTATGGCTACACCTTC. It is translated as CATSDWDKWEIYGYTF.

The chain joins TRBV11-3 to TRBJ1-1; D perhaps matches TRBD1 (5 bases). Germline V gene sequence: CDR1 SGHNT, CDR2 YENEEA. The V gene lost 5 bases and the J gene lost 5 bases, with 12 bases spanning the gap. The CDR3 runs 13 residues. The CDR3 spells CASSPRGGTEAFF. Written as DNA, the CDR3 is TGTGCCAGCAGCCCTAGGGGTGGAACTGAAGCTTTCTTT.

The V and J genes are TRBV18 and TRBJ2-7; D is perhaps TRBD1 (5 bases). V lost 5 bases, J lost 3 bases, and 11 bases lay in between. The CDR3 length is 13 residues. Germline lookup yields CDR1 KGHSH and CDR2 LQKENI. Here the CDR3 reads CASSGADNYEQYF. The CDR3 region has the DNA TGTGCCAGCTCAGGGGCCGACAACTACGAGCAGTACTTC.

The chain couples TRBV2 to TRBJ1-1; a possible D gene is TRBD1 (5 bases). V was shortened by 8 bases and J by 1 base, with 14 bases between the two germline ends. Germline V CDR1 and CDR2: SNHLY, FYNNEI. This CDR3 has 14 amino acids. DNA for the CDR3: TGTGCCAGCTTGCTTGGGAGGGGGAACACTGAAGCTTTCTTT. Amino acids: CASLLGRGNTEAFF.

The V and J genes are TRBV5-6 and TRBJ1-2; D call uncertain. V lost 1 base and J lost 7, with 11 bases in between. There are 13 residues in the CDR3. CDR1 and CDR2 (germline): SGHDT, YYEEEE. CDR3 nucleotide sequence: TGTGCCAGCAGCTTGTTCAGCGATCCTGGCTACACCTTC. It encodes CASSLFSDPGYTF. Full variable domain (remainder filled in from reference TRBV5-6 and TRBJ1-2): DAGVTQSPTHLIKTRGQQVTLRCSPKSGHDTVSWYQQALGQGPQFIFQYYEEEERQRGNFPDRFSGHQFPNYSSELNVNALLLGDSALYLCASSLFSDPGYTFGSGTRLTVV.

V gene TRBV28 combines with J gene TRBJ2-1, with 11 bases lining up with TRBD2. The CDR3 length is 14 residues. The V gene's germline CDR1 is MDHEN and CDR2 SYDVKM. After removal of 3 bases from V and 15 bases from J, the junction contained 10 bases not matched to a gene. This CDR3 reads CASSFVYSGGDRFF. The CDR3 DNA reads as TGTGCCAGCAGTTTTGTTTATAGCGGGGGGGATCGGTTCTTC. Together with reference TRBV28 and TRBJ2-1, the CDR3 gives the full variable domain: DVKVTQSSRYLVKRTGEKVFLECVQDMDHENMFWYRQDPGLGLRLIYFSYDVKMKEKGDIPEGYSVSREKKERFSLILESASTNQTSMYLCASSFVYSGGDRFFGPGTRLTVL.

CDR3 sequence reads: CASSPGGGETQYF. CDR3 in DNA: TGTGCCAGCAGCCCGGGGGGTGGAGAGACCCAGTACTTC. This chain uses TRBV27 with TRBJ2-5; 7 bases are a match to TRBD2. Germline V gene lookup returns CDR1 MNHEY and CDR2 SMNVEV (reference sequence). V lost 6 bases to trimming and J lost 4 bases; unmatched junction nucleotides: 5. The CDR3 loop spans 13 amino acids.

The chain couples TRBV7-9 to TRBJ1-1; 8 nucleotides agree with TRBD1. The CDR3 length is 14 residues. Germline loops: CDR1 SEHNR, CDR2 FQNEAQ (reference sequence). V trimming: 6 bases; J trimming: 2 bases; junction bases outside the gene matches: 5. CDR3 in DNA: TGTGCCAGCAGGGACAGGGTCCCTAACACTGAAGCTTTCTTT. Encoded protein: CASRDRVPNTEAFF. Complete variable domain (other parts from reference TRBV7-9 and TRBJ1-1): DTGVSQNPRHKITKRGQNVTFRCDPISEHNRLYWYRQTLGQGPEFLTYFQNEAQLEKSRLLSDRFSAERPKGSFSTLEIQRTEQGDSAMYLCASRDRVPNTEAFFGQGTRLTVV.

The J gene is TRBJ2-1, the V gene TRBV28; 10 bases align to TRBD2. This CDR3 is 15 amino acids long. Germline values: CDR1 MDHEN, CDR2 SYDVKM. Losses at the gene ends were 6 bases for V and 2 bases for J; bases not matched to a gene: 4. CDR3 sequence: CASRGLAAPYNEQFF. CDR3 in DNA: TGTGCCAGCAGAGGACTAGCGGCCCCCTACAATGAGCAGTTCTTC.

CDR3 sequence reads: CASSQETAGGAYEQYF. The CDR3 nucleotides read TGCGCCAGCAGCCAAGAAACGGCGGGGGGGGCATACGAGCAGTACTTC. The chain uses TRBV4-1 and TRBJ2-7; TRBD2 matches 9 bases. J was trimmed by 4 bases and V by 0 bases; bases with no gene match: 7. This CDR3 has 16 residues. The germline V gene has CDR1 MGHRA and CDR2 YSYEKL.

The gene calls are TRBV4-1 and TRBJ1-2; 10 nucleotides line up with TRBD1. Germline values: CDR1 MGHRA, CDR2 YSYEKL. J gave up 8 bases and V 0 bases, and 9 bases lay outside the gene matches. CDR3 length: 16 residues. The CDR3: CASSQDAGQGSGGYTF. Written as DNA, the CDR3 is TGCGCCAGCAGCCAAGACGCGGGACAGGGGTCAGGCGGCTACACCTTC.